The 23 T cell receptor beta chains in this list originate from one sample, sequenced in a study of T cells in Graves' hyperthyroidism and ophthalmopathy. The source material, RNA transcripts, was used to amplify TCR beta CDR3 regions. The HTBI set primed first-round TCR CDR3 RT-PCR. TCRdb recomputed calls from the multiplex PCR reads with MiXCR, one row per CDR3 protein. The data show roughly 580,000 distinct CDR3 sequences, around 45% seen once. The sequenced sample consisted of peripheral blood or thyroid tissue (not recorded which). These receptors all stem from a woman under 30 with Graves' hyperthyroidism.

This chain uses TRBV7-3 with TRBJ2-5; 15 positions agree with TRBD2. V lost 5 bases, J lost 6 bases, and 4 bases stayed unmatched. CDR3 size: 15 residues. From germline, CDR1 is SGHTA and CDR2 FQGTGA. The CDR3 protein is CASSGTSGRTKTQYF. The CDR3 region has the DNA TGTGCCAGCAGCGGGACTAGCGGGAGGACTAAGACCCAGTACTTC. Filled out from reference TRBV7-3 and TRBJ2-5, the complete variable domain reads GAGVSQTPSNKVTEKGKYVELRCDPISGHTALYWYRQSLGQGPEFLIYFQGTGAADDSGLPNDRFFAVRPEGSVSTLKIQRTERGDSAVYLCASSGTSGRTKTQYFGPGTRLLVL.

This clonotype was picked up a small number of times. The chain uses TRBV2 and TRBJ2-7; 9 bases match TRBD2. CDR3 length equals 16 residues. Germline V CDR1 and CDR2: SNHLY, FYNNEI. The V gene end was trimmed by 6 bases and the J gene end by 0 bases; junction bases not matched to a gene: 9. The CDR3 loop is CASSQDLAGSSYEQYF. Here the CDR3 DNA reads TGTGCCAGCAGCCAAGATCTAGCGGGGTCCTCCTACGAGCAGTACTTC.

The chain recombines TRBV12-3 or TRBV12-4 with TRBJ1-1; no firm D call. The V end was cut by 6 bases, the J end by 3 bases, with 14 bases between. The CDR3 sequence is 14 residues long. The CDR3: CASRKHDRDTEAFF. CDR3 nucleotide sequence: TGTGCCAGCAGGAAGCACGACCGGGACACTGAAGCTTTCTTT.

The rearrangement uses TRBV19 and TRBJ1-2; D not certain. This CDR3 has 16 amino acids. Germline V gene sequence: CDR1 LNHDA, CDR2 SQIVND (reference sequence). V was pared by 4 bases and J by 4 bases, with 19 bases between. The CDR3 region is CASSTGRGRQSYGYTF. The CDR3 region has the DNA TGTGCCAGTAGTACGGGAAGAGGACGGCAATCCTATGGCTACACCTTC.

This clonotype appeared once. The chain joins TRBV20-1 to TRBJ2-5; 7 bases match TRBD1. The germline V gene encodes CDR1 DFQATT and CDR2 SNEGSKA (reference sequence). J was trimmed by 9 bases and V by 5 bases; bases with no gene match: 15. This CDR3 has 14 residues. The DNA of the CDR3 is TGCAGTGCTTGCGACAGGACAGGCAATCAGCCCCAGTACTTC. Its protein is CSACDRTGNQPQYF.

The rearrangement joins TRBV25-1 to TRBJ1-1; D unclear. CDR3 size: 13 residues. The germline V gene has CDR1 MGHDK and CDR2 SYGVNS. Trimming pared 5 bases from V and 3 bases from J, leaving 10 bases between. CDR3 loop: CASSLRHDTEAFF. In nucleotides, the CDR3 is TGTGCCAGCAGTTTAAGGCACGACACTGAAGCTTTCTTT.

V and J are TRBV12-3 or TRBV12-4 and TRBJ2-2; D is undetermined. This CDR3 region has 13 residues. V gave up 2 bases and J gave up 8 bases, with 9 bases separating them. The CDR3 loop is CASSLRTWGELFF. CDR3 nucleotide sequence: TGTGCCAGCAGTTTACGGACGTGGGGGGAGCTGTTTTTT.

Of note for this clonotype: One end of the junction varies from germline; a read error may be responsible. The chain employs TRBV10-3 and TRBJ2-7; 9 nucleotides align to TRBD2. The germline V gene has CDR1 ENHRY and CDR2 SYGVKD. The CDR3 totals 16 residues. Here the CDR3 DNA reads TGTGCCAGCAGTTACGTCGCGGGAGGGGACTCCTACGAGCAGTACTTC. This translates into CASSYVAGGDSYEQYF.

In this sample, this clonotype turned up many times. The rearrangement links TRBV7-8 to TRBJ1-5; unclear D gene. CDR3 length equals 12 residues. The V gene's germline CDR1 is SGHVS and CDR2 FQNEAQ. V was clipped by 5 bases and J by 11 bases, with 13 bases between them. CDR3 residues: CASSPLSSTQHF. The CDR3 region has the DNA TGTGCCAGCAGCCCCTTAAGTTCGACCCAGCATTTT.

Here the CDR3 reads CASSLGQGTYNSPLHF. The CDR3 DNA follows: TGTGCCAGCAGCCTGGGACAGGGGACCTATAATTCACCCCTCCACTTT. The chain is built from TRBV7-3 and TRBJ1-6; 10 bases agree with TRBD1. Germline CDR1 and CDR2: SGHTA and FQGTGA. The CDR3 has 16 amino acids. The trim removed 5 bases at V and 2 bases at J, leaving 3 bases unmatched.

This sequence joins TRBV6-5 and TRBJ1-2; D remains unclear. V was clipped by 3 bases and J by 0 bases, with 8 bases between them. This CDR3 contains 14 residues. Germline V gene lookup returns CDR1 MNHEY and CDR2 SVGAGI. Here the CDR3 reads CASSYYRPNYGYTF. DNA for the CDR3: TGTGCCAGCAGTTATTATCGGCCTAACTATGGCTACACCTTC.

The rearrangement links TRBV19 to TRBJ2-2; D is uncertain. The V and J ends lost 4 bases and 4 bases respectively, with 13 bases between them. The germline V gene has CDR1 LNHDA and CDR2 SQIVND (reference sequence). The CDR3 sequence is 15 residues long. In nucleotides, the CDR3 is TGTGCCAGTAGTACGGTTGGACCTGCCACCGGGGAGCTGTTTTTT. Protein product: CASSTVGPATGELFF.

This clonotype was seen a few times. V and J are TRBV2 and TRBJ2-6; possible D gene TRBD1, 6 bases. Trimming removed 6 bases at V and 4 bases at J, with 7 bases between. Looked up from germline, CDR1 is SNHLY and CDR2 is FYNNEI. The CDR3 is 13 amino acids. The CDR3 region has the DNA TGTGCCAGCAGAGGGACAGGGGCCAACGTCCTGACTTTC. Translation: CASRGTGANVLTF. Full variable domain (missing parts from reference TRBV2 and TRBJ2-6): EPEVTQTPSHQVTQMGQEVILRCVPISNHLYFYWYRQILGQKVEFLVSFYNNEISEKSEIFDDQFSVERPDGSNFTLKIRSTKLEDSAMYFCASRGTGANVLTFGAGSRLTVL.

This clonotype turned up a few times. Here the CDR3 DNA reads TGTGCCAGTAGTGCGAGGACGGCCTACGAGCAGTACTTC. This encodes CASSARTAYEQYF. The rearrangement links TRBV19 to TRBJ2-7; D not resolved. V was pared by 5 bases and J by 2 bases, with 10 bases between. The germline CDR1 and CDR2 sequences are LNHDA and SQIVND (reference sequence). The CDR3 is 13 residues long.

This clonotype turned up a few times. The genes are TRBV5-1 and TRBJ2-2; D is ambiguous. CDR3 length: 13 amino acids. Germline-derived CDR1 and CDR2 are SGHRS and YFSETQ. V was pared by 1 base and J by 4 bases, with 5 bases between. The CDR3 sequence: CASSLTPTGELFF. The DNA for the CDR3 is TGCGCCAGCAGCTTGACCCCCACCGGGGAGCTGTTTTTT.

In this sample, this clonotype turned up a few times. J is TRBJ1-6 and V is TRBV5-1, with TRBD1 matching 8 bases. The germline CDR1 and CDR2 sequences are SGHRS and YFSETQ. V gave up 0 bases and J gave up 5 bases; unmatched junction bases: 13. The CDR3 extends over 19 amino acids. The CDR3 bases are TGCGCCAGCAGCTTGGGGGACAGGACCTATACCGGAGATAATTCACCCCTCCACTTT. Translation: CASSLGDRTYTGDNSPLHF.

CDR3 in DNA: TGCAGTGCTATCTCGTCGAGCACAGATACGCAGTATTTT. It codes for CSAISSSTDTQYF. The chain employs TRBV20-1 and TRBJ2-3; no clear D gene. Trimming left V 4 bases short and J 0 bases short, with 8 bases between. The CDR3 spans 13 residues. Germline CDR1 reads DFQATT; CDR2 reads SNEGSKA (reference sequence).

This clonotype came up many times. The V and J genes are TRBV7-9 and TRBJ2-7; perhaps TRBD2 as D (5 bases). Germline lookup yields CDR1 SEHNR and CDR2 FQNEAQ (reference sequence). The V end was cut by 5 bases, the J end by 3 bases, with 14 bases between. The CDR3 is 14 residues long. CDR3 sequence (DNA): TGTGCCAGCAGCCTTAGCGTTACCGACTACGAGCAGTACTTC. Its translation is CASSLSVTDYEQYF. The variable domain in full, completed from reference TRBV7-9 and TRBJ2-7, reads DTGVSQNPRHKITKRGQNVTFRCDPISEHNRLYWYRQTLGQGPEFLTYFQNEAQLEKSRLLSDRFSAERPKGSFSTLEIQRTEQGDSAMYLCASSLSVTDYEQYFGPGTRLTVT.

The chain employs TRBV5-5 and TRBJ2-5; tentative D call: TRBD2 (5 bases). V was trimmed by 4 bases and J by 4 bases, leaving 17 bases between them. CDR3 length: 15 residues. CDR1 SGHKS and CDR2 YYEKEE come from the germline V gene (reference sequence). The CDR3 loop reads CASSRSLRAGETQYF. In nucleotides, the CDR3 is TGTGCCAGCAGCCGAAGCCTTCGGGCGGGAGAGACCCAGTACTTC. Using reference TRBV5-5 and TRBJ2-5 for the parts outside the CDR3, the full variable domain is DAGVTQSPTHLIKTRGQQVTLRCSPISGHKSVSWYQQVLGQGPQFIFQYYEKEERGRGNFPDRFSARQFPNYSSELNVNALLLGDSALYLCASSRSLRAGETQYFGPGTRLLVL.

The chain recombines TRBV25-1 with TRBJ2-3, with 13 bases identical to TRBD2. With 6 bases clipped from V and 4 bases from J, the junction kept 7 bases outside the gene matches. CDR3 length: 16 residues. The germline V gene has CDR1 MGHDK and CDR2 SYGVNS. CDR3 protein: CASSGSGTSGADTQYF. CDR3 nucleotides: TGTGCCAGCAGCGGCTCCGGGACTAGCGGGGCAGATACGCAGTATTTT.

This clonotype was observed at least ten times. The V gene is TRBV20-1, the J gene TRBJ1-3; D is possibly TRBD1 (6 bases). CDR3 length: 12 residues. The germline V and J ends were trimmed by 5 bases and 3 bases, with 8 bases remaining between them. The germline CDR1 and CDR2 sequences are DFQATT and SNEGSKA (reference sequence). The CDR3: CSAQDSGNTIYF. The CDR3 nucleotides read TGCAGTGCTCAGGACAGTGGAAACACCATATATTTT.

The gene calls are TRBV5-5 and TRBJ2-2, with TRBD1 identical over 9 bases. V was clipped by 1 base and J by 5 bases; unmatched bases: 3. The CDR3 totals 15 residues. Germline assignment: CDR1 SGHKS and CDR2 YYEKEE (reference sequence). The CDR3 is CASSLTGQGTGELFF. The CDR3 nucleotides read TGTGCCAGCAGCTTGACGGGACAGGGTACCGGGGAGCTGTTTTTT.

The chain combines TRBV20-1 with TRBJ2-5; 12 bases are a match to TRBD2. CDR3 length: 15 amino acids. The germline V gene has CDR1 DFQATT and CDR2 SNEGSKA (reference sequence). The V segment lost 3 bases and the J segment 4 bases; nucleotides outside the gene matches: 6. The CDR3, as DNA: TGCAGTGCTAGGACTAGCGGGAGTGGAAGAGAGACCCAGTACTTC. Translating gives CSARTSGSGRETQYF.